What follows are 5 T cell receptor beta chains derived from one specimen sequenced in a study of shared clonotypes between healthy human individuals. Here immunoSEQ multiplex PCR was the method, and the copy in TCRdb shows in-frame clones only, minus some. The top ten clones hold 10% to 15% of a sample with 450,000 to 550,000 clones, approximately 79% of them seen once. The sequenced sample was PBMCs. The source is a middle-aged woman in good health. Some clones in this sample may be carry-over from other donors' samples.

The genes are TRBV5-4 and TRBJ2-2; 8 bases are a match to TRBD2. CDR3 length: 14 amino acids. Looked up from germline, CDR1 is SGHNT and CDR2 is YYREEE (reference sequence). The J segment lost 5 bases and the V segment lost 4 bases, leaving 4 bases of the junction unmatched. The CDR3 coding sequence is TGTGCCAGCAGCCGGGGGGGCGGTACCGGGGAGCTGTTTTTT. Translated, it gives CASSRGGGTGELFF.

The V and J genes are TRBV2 and TRBJ1-2; 8 bases are shared with TRBD1. The trim removed 3 bases at V and 4 bases at J, leaving 1 base unmatched. The germline CDR1 and CDR2 sequences are SNHLY and FYNNEI. The CDR3 consists of 13 residues. CDR3 region: CASSDGQGYGYTF. In DNA, the CDR3 is TGTGCCAGCAGTGATGGACAGGGCTATGGCTACACCTTC.

The chain carries TRBV7-3 and TRBJ2-2; 11 bases fit TRBD2. CDR3 length equals 15 residues. After removal of 5 bases from V and 3 bases from J, the junction contained 2 bases not matched to a gene. Germline V CDR1 and CDR2: SGHTA, FQGTGA. The CDR3 sequence is CASSPLAGDTGELFF. Here the CDR3 DNA reads TGTGCCAGCAGCCCACTAGCGGGAGACACCGGGGAGCTGTTTTTT.

The CDR3 protein is CATNRRDGYGYTF. The CDR3 DNA reads TGTGCCACCAACCGGCGGGACGGCTATGGCTACACCTTC. This chain links TRBV28 with TRBJ1-2; tentatively, D is TRBD1 (5 bases). The V end was cut by 10 bases, the J end by 4 bases, with 16 bases between. Germline-derived CDR1 and CDR2 are MDHEN and SYDVKM. This CDR3 has 13 amino acids.

The chain couples TRBV18 to TRBJ1-2, with TRBD1 matching over 9 bases. Germline loops: CDR1 KGHSH, CDR2 LQKENI. The CDR3 is made up of 15 amino acids. With V trimmed by 6 bases and J by 8 bases, 13 bases remained unmatched. The CDR3 spells CASSQQGAGVEGYTF. The CDR3 bases are TGTGCCAGCTCTCAACAGGGGGCTGGGGTTGAAGGCTACACCTTC.